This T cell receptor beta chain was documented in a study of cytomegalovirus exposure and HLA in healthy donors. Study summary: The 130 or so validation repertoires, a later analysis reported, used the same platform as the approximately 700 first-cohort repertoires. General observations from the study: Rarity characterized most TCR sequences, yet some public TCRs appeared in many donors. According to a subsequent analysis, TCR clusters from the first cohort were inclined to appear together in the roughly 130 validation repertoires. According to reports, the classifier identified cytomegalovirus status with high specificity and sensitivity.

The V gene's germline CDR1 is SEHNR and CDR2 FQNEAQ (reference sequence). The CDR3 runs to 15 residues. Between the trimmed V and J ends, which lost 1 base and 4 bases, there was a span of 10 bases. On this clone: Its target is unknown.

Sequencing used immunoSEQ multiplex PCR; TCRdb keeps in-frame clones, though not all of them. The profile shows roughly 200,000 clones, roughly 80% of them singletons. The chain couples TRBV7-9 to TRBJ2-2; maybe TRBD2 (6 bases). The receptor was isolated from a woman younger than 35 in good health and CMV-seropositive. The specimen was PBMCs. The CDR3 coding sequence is TGTGCCAGCAGCTTAGGGGGACTCTTCACCGGGGAGCTGTTTTTT. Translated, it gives CASSLGGLFTGELFF.